The 2 T cell receptor beta chains below were found in one sample sequenced in a study of PD-1 blockade in classical Hodgkin lymphoma. The table came from immunoSEQ multiplex PCR; TCRdb's copy has only in-frame clones and leaves some out. This table holds around 90,000 clones, around 80% found once. Time point described: cycle 4 day 1 (C4D1), after 5 to 7 weeks of nivolumab. In every patient, relapse followed autologous stem cell transplantation, while exposure to brentuximab vedotin differed. The sequencing used peripheral blood mononuclear cells (PBMCs), collected before the fourth cycle of nivolumab. Receptors originate from a human donor with classical Hodgkin lymphoma.

As regards this clone: The identical CDR3 is also encoded by other nucleotide sequences in the sample. This chain connects TRBV5-1 to TRBJ2-3; 9 nucleotides line up with TRBD2. CDR1 and CDR2 (germline): SGHRS, YFSETQ. CDR3 length: 15 residues. The V and J ends lost 0 bases and 1 base, in that order; junction bases with no gene match: 0. The CDR3 reads CASSLVAGGTDTQYF. The CDR3 nucleotides read TGCGCCAGCAGCTTGGTAGCGGGGGGCACAGATACGCAGTATTTT.

V gene TRBV19 combines with J gene TRBJ1-1; a weak D match, TRBD1 (5 bases). There are 13 residues in the CDR3. The ends were cut back, 2 bases at V and 8 bases at J, with 12 bases in the middle. Germline V gene sequence: CDR1 LNHDA, CDR2 SQIVND (reference sequence). This CDR3 reads CASSIIRGAEAFF. The CDR3 DNA is TGTGCCAGTAGTATAATTAGGGGCGCCGAAGCTTTCTTT.